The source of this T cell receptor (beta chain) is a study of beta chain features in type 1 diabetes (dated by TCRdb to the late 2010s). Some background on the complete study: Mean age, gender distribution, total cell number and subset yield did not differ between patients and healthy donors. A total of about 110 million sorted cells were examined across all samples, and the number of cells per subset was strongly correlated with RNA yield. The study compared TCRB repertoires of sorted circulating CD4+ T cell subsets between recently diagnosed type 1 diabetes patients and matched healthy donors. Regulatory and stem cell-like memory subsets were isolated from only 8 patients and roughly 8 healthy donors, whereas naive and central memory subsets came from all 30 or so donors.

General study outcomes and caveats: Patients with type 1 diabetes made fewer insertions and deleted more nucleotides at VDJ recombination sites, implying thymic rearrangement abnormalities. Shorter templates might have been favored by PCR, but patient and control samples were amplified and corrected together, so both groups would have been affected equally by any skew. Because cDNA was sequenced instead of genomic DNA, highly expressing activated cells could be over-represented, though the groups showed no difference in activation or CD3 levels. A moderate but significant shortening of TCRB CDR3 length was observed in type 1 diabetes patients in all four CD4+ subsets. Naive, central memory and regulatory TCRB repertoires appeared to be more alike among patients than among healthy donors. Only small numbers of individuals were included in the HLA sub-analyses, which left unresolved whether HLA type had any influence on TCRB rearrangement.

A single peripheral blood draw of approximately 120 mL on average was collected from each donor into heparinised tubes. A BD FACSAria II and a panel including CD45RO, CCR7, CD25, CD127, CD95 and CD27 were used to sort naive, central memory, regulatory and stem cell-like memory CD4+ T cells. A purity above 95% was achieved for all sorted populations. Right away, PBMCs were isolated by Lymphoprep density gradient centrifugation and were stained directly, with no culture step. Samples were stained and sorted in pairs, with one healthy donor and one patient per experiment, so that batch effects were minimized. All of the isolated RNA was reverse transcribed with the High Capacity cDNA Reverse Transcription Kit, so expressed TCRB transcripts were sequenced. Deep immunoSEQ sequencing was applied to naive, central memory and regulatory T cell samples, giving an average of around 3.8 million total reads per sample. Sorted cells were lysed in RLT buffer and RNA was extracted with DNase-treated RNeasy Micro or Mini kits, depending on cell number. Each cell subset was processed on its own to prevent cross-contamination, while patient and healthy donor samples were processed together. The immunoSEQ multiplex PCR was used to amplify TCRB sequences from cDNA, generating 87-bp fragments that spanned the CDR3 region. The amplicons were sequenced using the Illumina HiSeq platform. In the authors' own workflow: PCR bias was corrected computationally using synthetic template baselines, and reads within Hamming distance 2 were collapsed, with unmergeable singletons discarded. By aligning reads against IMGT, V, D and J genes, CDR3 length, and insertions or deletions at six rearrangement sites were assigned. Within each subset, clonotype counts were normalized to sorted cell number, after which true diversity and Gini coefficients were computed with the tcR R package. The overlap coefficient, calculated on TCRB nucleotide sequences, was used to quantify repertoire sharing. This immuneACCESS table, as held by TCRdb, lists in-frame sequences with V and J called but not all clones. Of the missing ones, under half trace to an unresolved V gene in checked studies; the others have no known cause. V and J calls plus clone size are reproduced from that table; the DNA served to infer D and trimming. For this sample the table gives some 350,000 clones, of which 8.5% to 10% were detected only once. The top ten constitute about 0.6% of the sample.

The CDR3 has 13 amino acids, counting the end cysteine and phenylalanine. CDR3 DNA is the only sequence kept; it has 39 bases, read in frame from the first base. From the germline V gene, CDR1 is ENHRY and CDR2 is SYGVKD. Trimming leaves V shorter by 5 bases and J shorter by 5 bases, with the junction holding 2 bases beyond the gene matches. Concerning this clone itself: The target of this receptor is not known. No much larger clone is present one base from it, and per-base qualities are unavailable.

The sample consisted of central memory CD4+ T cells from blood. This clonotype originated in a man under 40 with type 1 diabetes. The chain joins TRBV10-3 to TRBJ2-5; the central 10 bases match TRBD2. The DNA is TGTGCCATCAGTCCGACTAGCGGGGAGACCCAGTACTTC. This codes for CAISPTSGETQYF.